This is a list of T cell receptor beta chains from one sample in a study of blood T cells in healthy people across ages. TCRdb redid the calling of the 5' RACE reads with MiXCR, one entry per CDR3 protein. The sample includes about 1.1 million distinct CDR3 sequences, approximately 38% of them seen just once. The sample consisted of blood. These TCRs come from a man aged 18 to 30 in good health. Each CDR3 is given without its conserved first and last residue. Size is omitted from some rows. Given values are once, few, many or a class for expanded clones.

v_gene	j_gene	abundance	CDR3aa
TRBV9	-	few	ASSVEATSYNEQY
TRBV20-1	TRBJ2-3	-	SVRRGSVTDTQY
TRBV4-1	TRBJ1-1	-	ASSQVGQGRTEAF
TRBV9	TRBJ2-1	-	ASSAILNEQF
TRBV5-1	TRBJ2-3	-	ASSPTSNSDGDTQY
TRBV19	TRBJ2-5	few	ARPKKY
TRBV4-3	TRBJ1-6	-	ASSQENSYNSPLH
TRBV2	TRBJ1-4	few	ASSARTTNEKLF
TRBV3-1	TRBJ2-3	-	ASSPRRTTGTDTQY
TRBV25-1	TRBJ1-4	-	ASSRVQREKLF
TRBV29-1	TRBJ1-5	few	SVIDRGQRSCNQPQH
TRBV5-1	TRBJ2-7	few	ASSLAGTGYSYEQY
TRBV20-1	TRBJ2-5	few	SASGTSGEETQY
TRBV28	TRBJ2-5	-	ASSFMSGDQETQY
TRBV12-3/TRBV12-4	TRBJ2-5	-	ASSPTDKETQY
TRBV12-3/TRBV12-4	TRBJ2-5	few	ASSLERGGQETQY
TRBV29-1	TRBJ1-5	-	SVPNRRAGQPQH
TRBV7-9	TRBJ1-1	once	ASSFSAGLGSTNTEAF
TRBV20-1	TRBJ1-6	few	SARERGQIFNSPLH
TRBV13	TRBJ1-2	few	ASSLQDRPNYGYT
TRBV6-6	TRBJ1-1	-	ASSWAGSEAF
TRBV7-9	TRBJ1-2	few	ASSLGSLERGLSYGYT